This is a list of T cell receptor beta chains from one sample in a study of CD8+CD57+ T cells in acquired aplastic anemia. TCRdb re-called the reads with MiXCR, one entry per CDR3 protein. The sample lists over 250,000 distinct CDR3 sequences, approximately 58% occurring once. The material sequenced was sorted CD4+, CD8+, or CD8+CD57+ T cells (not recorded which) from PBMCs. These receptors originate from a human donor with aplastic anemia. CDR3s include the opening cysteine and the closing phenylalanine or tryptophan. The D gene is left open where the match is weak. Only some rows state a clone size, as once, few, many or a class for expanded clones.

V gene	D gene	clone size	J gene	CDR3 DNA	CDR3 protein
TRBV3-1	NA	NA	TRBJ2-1	TGTGCCAGCAGCCAAGTGGTCGGGAATGAGCAGTTCTTC	CASSQVVGNEQFF
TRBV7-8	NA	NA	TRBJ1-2	TGTGCCAGCAGTCAGGATGGGGCAGGTGGCTACACCTTC	CASSQDGAGGYTF
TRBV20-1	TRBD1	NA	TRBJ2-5	TGCAGTGCCACCGAGGGACAGGGGGCCTACCAAGAGACCCAGTACTTC	CSATEGQGAYQETQYF
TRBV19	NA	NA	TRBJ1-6	TGTGCCAGTACGCGGGGAAACAATAATTCACCCCTCCACTTT	CASTRGNNNSPLHF
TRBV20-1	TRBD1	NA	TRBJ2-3	TGCAGTCCAAAGGGGGCTAGCACAGATACGCAGTATTTT	CSPKGASTDTQYF
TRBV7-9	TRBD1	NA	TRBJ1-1	TGTGCCAGCAGCCTACCGGGACAGGTTCCTTTCTTT	CASSLPGQVPFF
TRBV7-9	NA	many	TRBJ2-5	TGTGCCTCCCTGGGGGAGACCCAGTACTTC	CASLGETQYF
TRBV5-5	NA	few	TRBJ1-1	TGTGCCAGCAGCCATTCTGGGCAGGTCGCTGAAGCTTTCTTT	CASSHSGQVAEAFF
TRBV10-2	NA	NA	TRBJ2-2	TGCGCCAGCAGGACCCCAAGGGGGGAGAACACCGGGGAGCTGTTTTTT	CASRTPRGENTGELFF
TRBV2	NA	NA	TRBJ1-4	TGTGCCAGCAGTGAAACAGGGTTAAAACTGTTTTTT	CASSETGLKLFF
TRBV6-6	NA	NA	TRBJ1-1	TGTGCCAGCAGTTACTCTGCGCAAATAGGTGAAGCTTTCTTT	CASSYSAQIGEAFF
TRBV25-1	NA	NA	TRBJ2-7	TGTGCCAGCAGTGAATATGGGGGGCCCAGCTCCTACGAGCAGTACTTC	CASSEYGGPSSYEQYF
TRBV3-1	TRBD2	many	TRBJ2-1	TGTGCCAGCAGACAAACCGGGACTAGCGGGAGGGGTGAGCAGTTCTTC	CASRQTGTSGRGEQFF
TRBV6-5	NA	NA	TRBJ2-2	TGTGCCAGCAGCCAAGGTGGGGAGCTGTTTTTT	CASSQGGELFF
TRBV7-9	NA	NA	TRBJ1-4	TGTGCCAGCAGCTCCCGGGAAGAGGGTGAAAAACTGTTTTTT	CASSSREEGEKLFF
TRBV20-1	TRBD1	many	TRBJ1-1	TGCAGTGCGCAACTGCAGGGGGACACTGAAGCTTTCTTT	CSAQLQGDTEAFF
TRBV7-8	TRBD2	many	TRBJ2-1	TGTGCCAGCAGCTCGACGGGAGGGCCTCTAAGTGAGCAGTTCTTC	CASSSTGGPLSEQFF